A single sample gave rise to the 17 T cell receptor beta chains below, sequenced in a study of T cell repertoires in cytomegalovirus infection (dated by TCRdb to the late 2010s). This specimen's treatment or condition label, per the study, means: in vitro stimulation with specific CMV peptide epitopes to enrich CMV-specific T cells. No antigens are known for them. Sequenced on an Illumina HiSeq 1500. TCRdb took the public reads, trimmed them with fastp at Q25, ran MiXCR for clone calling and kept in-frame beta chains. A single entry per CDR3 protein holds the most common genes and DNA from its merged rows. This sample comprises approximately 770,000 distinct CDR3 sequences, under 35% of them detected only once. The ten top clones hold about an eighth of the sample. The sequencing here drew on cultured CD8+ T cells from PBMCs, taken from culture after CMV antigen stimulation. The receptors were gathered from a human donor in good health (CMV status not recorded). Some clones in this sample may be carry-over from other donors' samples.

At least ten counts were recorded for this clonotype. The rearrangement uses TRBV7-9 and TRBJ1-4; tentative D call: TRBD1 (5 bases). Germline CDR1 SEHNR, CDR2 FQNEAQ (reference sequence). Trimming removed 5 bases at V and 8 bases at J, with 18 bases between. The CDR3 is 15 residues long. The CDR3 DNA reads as TGTGCCAGCAGCCCAAGAACACTGGGACTGGAAAAACTGTTTTTT. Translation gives CASSPRTLGLEKLFF.

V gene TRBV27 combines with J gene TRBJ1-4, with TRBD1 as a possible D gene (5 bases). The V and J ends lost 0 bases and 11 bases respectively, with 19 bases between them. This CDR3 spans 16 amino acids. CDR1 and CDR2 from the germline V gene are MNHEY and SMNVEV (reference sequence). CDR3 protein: CASSLSDPLVGDKLFF. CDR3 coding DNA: TGTGCCAGCAGTTTATCGGACCCTCTCGTGGGGGACAAACTGTTTTTT.

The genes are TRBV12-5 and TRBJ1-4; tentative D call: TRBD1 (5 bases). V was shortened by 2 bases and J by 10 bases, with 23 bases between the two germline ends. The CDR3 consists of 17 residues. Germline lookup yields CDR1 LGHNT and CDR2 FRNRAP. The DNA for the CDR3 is TGTGCTAGTGGTTTGATCACGTGTCGGGGGGAGAAACGAAAACTGTTTTTT. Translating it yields CASGLITCRGEKRKLFF.

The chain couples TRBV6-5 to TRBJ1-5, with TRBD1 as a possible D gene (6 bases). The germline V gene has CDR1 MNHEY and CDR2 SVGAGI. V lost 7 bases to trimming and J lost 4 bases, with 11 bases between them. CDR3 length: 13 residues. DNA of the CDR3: TGTGCCAGCAAAGGGGGTTGGAATCAGCCCCAGCATTTT. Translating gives CASKGGWNQPQHF.

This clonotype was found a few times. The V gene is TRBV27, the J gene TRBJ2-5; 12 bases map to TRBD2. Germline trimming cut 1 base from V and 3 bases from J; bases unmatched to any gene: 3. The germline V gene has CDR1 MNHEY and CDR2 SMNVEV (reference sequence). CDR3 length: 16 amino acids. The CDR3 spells CASSLYLAGGKETQYF. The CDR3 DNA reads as TGTGCCAGCAGTTTATACCTAGCGGGGGGGAAAGAGACCCAGTACTTC.

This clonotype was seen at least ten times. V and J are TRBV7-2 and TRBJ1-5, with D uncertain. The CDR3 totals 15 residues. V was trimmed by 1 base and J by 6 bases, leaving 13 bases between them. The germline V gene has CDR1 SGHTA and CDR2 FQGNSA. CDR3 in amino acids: CASSLDQIGSQPQHF. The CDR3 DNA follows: TGTGCCAGCAGCTTAGACCAAATAGGGAGTCAGCCCCAGCATTTT.

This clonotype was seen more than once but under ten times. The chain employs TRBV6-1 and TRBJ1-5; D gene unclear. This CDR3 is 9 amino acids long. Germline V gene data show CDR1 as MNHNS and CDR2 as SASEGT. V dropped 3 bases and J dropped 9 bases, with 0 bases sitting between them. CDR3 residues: CASSEPQHF. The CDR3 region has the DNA TGTGCCAGCAGTGAGCCCCAGCATTTT.

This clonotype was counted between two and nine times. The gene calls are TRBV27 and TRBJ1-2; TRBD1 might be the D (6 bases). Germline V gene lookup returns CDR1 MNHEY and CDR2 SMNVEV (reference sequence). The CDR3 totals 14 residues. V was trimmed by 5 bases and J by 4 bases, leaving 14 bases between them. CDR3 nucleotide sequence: TGTGCCAGCAGTATACAGGGATCGGGCTATGGCTACACCTTC. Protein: CASSIQGSGYGYTF.

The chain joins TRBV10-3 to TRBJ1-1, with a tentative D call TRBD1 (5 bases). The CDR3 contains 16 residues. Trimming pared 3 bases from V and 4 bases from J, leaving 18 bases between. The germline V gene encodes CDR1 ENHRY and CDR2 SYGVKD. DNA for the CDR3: TGTGCCATCAGTGATTCCATCCACGGCGGGGGCACTGAAGCTTTCTTT. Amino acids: CAISDSIHGGGTEAFF.

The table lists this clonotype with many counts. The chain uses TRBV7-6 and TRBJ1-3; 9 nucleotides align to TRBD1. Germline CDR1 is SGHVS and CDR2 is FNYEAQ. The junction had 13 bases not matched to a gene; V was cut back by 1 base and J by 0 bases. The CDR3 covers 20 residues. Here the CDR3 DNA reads TGTGCCAGCAGCTTAGAAGGGGACAGGGTCCAGTCTAACTCTGGAAACACCATATATTTT. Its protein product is CASSLEGDRVQSNSGNTIYF.

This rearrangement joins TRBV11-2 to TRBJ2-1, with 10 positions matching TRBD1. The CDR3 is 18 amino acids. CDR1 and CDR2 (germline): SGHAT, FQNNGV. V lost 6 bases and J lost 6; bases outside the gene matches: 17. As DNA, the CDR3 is TGTGCCAGCAGACTTCCATTTACCGGGACAGGGGACCGCAATGAGCAGTTCTTC. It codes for CASRLPFTGTGDRNEQFF.

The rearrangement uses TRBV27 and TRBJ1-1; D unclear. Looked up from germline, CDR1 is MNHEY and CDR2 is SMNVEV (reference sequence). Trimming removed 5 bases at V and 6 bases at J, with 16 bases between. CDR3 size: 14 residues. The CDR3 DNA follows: TGTGCCAGCAGTGTCCATTCGGGGTTGGCTGAAGCTTTCTTT. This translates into CASSVHSGLAEAFF.

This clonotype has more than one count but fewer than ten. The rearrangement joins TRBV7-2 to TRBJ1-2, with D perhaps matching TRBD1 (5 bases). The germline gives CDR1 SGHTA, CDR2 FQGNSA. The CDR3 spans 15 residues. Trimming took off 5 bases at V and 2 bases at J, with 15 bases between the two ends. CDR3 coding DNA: TGTGCCAGCAGCCCCAGGGTCTGGGGGAACTATGGCTACACCTTC. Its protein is CASSPRVWGNYGYTF.

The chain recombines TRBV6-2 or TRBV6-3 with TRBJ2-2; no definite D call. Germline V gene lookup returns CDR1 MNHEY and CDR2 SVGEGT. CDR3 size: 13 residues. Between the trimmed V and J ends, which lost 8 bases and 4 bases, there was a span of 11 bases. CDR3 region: CASHKKGTGELFF. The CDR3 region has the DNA TGTGCCAGCCACAAAAAAGGCACCGGGGAGCTGTTTTTT.

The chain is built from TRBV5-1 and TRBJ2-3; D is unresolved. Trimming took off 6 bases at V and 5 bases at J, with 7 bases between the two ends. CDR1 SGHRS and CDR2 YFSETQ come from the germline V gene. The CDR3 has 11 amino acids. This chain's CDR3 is CASILGDTQYF. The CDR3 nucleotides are TGCGCCAGCATCCTGGGAGATACGCAGTATTTT.

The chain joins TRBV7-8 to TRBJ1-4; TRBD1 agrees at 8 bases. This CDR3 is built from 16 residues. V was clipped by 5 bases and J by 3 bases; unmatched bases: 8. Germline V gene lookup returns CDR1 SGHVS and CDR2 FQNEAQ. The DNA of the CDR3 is TGTGCCAGCAGCCATCCCCCGGACAGGGCTAATGAAAAACTGTTTTTT. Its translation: CASSHPPDRANEKLFF.

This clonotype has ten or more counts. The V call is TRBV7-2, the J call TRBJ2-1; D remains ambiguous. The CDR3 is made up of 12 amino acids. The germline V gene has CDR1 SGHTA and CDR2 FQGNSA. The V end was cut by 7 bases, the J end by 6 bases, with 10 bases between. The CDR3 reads CASTTGINEQFF. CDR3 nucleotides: TGTGCCAGCACCACTGGGATCAATGAGCAGTTCTTC.